Ten or more counts support the clone carrying this T cell receptor beta chain. The data originate from a study of T-cell reconstitution after alpha-beta-depleted transplantation in children. Unique molecular identifiers featured in how the TCRbeta library was prepared. Via MiXCR, TCRdb re-called the PCR reads, giving one row per CDR3 protein. The sample yields approximately 250,000 distinct CDR3 sequences, around 8.9% seen once. The V end was cut by 2 bases, the J end by 0 bases, with 7 bases between. The CDR3 is made up of 14 amino acids. Germline V gene sequence: CDR1 SGHRS, CDR2 YFSETQ. Sample: PBMCs from the stem cell graft donor, taken from the stem cell graft. This TCR derives from a human donor who donated a stem cell graft to a child with SCID. The chain uses TRBV5-1 and TRBJ2-3; D uncertain. CDR3 protein: CASSLSDSTDTQYF. CDR3 nucleotide sequence: TGCGCCAGCAGCTTATCGGATAGCACAGATACGCAGTATTTT.